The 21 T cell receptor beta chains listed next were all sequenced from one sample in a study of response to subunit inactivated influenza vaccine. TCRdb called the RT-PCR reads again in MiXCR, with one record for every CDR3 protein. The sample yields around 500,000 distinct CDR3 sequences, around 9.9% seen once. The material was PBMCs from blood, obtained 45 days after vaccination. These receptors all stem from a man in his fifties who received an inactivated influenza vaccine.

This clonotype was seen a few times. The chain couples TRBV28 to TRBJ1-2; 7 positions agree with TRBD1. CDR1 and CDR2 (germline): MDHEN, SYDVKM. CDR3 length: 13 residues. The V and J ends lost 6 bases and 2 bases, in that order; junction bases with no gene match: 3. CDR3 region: CASRLTGNYGYTF. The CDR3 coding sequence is TGTGCCAGCAGACTGACAGGGAACTATGGCTACACCTTC.

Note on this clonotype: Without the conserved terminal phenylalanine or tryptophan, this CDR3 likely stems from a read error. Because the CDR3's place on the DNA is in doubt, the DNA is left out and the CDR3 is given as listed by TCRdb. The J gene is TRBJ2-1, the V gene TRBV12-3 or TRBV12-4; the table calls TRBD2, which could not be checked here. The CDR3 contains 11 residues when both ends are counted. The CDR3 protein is CASSGTSGMAL.

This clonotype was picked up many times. The CDR3 loop reads CASSLGGSGLAVSEQFF. CDR3 DNA: TGTGCCAGCAGCTTAGGTGGTTCGGGACTAGCGGTGAGTGAGCAGTTCTTC. The gene calls are TRBV11-2 and TRBJ2-1, with 11 bases identical to TRBD2. Germline V gene sequence: CDR1 SGHAT, CDR2 FQNNGV. The J segment lost 9 bases and the V segment lost 1 base, leaving 11 bases of the junction unmatched. This CDR3 has 17 residues.

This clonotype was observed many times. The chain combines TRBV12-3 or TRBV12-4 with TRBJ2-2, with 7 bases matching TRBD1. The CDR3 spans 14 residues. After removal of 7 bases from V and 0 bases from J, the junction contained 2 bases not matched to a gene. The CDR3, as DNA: TGTGCCAGCAAAGGGGGCCCGAACACCGGGGAGCTGTTTTTT. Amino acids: CASKGGPNTGELFF.

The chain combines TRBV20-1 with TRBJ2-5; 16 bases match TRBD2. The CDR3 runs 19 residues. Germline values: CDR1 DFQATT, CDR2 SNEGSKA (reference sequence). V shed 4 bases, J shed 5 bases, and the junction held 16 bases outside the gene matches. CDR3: CSATRLLGLAGGPGETQYF. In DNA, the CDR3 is TGCAGTGCTACGCGACTCTTGGGACTAGCGGGAGGGCCCGGTGAGACCCAGTACTTC.

CDR3 nucleotide sequence: TGTGCCAGCAGCGCCAGTGAACCCTACGAGCAGTACTTC. As protein: CASSASEPYEQYF. This chain connects TRBV7-8 to TRBJ2-7; D gene ambiguous. Trimming cost V 5 bases and J 2 bases, with 10 bases left between them. Germline assignment: CDR1 SGHVS and CDR2 FQNEAQ. This CDR3 spans 13 amino acids.

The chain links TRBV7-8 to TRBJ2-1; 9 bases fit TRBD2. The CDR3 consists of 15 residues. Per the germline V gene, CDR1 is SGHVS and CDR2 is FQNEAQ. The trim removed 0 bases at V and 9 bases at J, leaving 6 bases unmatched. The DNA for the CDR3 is TGTGCCAGCAGCTTAGCCTGGACTAGCGCGAGTGAGCAGTTCTTC. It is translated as CASSLAWTSASEQFF.

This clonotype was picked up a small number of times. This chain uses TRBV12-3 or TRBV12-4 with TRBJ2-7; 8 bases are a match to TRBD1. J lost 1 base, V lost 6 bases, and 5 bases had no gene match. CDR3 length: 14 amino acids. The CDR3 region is CASSRTGRSYEQYF. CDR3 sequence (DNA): TGTGCCAGCAGCCGGACAGGGAGGTCCTACGAGCAGTACTTC.

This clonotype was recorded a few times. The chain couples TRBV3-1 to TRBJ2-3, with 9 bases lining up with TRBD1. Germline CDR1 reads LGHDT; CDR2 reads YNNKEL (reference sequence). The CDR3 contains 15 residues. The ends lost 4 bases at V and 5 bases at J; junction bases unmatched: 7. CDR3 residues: CASSPGTGRGDTQYF. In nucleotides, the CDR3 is TGTGCCAGCAGCCCCGGGACAGGGAGGGGAGATACGCAGTATTTT.

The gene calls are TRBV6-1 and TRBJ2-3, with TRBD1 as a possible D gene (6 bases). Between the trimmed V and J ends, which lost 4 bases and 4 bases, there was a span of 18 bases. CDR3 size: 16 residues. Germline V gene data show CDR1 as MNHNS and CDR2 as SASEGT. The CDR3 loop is CASSGQPGTNSDTQYF. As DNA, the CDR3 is TGTGCCAGCAGTGGTCAACCAGGGACAAACTCAGATACGCAGTATTTT.

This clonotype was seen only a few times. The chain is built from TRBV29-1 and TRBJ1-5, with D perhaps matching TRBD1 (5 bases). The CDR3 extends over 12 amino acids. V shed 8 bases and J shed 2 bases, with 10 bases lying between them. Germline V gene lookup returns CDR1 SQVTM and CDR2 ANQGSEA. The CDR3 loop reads CSPRTRNQPQHF. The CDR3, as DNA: TGCAGCCCTCGGACACGCAATCAGCCCCAGCATTTT.

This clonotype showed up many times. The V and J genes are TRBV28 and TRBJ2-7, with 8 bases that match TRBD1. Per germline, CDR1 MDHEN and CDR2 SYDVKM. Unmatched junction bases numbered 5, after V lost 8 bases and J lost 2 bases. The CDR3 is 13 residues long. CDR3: CASSGQGTYEQYF. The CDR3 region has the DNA TGTGCCAGCTCCGGACAGGGTACCTACGAGCAGTACTTC.

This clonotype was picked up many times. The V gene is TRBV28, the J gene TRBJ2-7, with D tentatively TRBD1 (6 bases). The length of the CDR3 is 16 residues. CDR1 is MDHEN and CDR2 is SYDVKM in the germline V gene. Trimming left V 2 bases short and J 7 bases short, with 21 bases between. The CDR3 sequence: CASSLLALNSRGEQYF. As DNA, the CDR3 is TGTGCCAGCAGTTTACTTGCCCTCAACTCAAGGGGGGAGCAGTACTTC.

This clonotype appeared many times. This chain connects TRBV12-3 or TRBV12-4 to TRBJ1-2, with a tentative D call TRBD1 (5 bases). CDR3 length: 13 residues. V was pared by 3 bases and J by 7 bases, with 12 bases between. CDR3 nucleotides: TGTGCCAGCAGTTTTGCCAGGGCGGCTGGCTACACCTTC. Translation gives CASSFARAAGYTF.

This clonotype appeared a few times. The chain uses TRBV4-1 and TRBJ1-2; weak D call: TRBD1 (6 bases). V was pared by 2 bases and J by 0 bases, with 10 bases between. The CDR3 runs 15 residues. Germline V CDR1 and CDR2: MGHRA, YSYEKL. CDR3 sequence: CASSQWTDANYGYTF. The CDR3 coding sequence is TGCGCCAGCAGCCAATGGACAGATGCTAACTATGGCTACACCTTC.

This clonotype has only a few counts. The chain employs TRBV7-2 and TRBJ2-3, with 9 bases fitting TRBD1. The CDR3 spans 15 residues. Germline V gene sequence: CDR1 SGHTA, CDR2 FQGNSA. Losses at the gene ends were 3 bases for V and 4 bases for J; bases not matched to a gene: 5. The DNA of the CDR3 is TGTGCCAGCAGCTTTTGGACAGGGGTCCCAGATACGCAGTATTTT. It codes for CASSFWTGVPDTQYF. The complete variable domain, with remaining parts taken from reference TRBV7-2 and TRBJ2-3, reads GAGVSQSPSNKVTEKGKDVELRCDPISGHTALYWYRQSLGQGLEFLIYFQGNSAPDKSGLPSDRFSAERTGGSVSTLTIQRTQQEDSAVYLCASSFWTGVPDTQYFGPGTRLTVL.

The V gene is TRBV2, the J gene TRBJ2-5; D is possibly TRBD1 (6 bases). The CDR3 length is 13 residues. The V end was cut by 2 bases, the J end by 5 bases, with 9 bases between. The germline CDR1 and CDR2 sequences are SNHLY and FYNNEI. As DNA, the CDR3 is TGTGCCAGCAGTGAATTAACAGGGGAGACCCAGTACTTC. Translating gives CASSELTGETQYF.

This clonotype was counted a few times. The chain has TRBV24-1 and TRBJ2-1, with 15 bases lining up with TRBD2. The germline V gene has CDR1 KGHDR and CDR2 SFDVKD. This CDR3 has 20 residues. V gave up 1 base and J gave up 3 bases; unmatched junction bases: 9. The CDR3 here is CATSDFRTSGRGLGYNEQFF. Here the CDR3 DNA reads TGTGCCACCAGTGATTTCCGGACTAGCGGGAGGGGACTAGGCTACAATGAGCAGTTCTTC.

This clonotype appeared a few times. CDR3 loop: CASRPAGAAETQYF. CDR3 nucleotides: TGTGCCAGCAGACCAGCGGGAGCAGCGGAGACCCAGTACTTC. The chain links TRBV6-1 to TRBJ2-5, with 8 bases fitting TRBD2. The germline V gene has CDR1 MNHNS and CDR2 SASEGT. The CDR3 is 14 amino acids. Trimming removed 6 bases from V and 5 bases from J; junction bases left unmatched: 8.

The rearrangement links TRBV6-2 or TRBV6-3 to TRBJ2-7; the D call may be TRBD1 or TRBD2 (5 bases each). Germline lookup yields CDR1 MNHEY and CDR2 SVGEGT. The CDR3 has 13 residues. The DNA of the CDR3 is TGTGCTACACGGGGACGGATATCCTACGAGCAGTACTTC. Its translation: CATRGRISYEQYF.

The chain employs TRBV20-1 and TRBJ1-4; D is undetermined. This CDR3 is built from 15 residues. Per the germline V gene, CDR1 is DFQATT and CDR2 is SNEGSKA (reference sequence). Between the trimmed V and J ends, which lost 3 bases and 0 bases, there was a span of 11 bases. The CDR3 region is CSASSPQTTNEKLFF. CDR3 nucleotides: TGCAGTGCTAGTTCCCCCCAGACAACTAATGAAAAACTGTTTTTT.